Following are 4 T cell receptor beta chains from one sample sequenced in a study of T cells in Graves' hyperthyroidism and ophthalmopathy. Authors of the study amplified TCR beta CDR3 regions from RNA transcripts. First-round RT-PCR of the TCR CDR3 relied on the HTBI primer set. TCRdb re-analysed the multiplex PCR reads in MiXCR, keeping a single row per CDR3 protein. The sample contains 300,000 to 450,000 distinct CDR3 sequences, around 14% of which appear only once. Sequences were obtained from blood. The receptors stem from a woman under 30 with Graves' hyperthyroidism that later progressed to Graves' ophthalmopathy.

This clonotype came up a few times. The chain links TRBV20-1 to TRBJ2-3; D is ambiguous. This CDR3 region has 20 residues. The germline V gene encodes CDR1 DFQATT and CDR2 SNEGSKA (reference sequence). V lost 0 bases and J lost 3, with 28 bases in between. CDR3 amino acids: CSARDLTPDSGRVLTDTQYF. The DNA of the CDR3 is TGCAGTGCTAGAGATTTGACTCCCGATTCCGGTAGGGTTTTAACAGATACGCAGTATTTT.

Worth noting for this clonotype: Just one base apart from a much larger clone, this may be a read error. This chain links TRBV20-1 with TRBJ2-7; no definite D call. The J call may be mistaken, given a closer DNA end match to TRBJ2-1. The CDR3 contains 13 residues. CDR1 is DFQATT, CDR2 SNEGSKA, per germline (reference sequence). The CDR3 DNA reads TGCAGTGCTAGAGCTCGGGTTTCCTACGAGCAGTTCTTC. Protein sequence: CSARARVSYEQFF.

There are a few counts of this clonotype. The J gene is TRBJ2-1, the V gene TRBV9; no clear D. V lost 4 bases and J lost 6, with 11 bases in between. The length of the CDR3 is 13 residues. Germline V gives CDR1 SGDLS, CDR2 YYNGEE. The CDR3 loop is CASSRTGGNEQFF. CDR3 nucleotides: TGTGCCAGCAGCCGGACCGGCGGCAATGAGCAGTTCTTC.

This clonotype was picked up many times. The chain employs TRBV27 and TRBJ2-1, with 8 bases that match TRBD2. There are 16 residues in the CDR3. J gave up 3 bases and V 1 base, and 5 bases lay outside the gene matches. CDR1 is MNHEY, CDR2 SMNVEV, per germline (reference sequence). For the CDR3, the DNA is TGTGCCAGCAGTTTATTAGGGACTAGAAACTACAATGAGCAGTTCTTC. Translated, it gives CASSLLGTRNYNEQFF.